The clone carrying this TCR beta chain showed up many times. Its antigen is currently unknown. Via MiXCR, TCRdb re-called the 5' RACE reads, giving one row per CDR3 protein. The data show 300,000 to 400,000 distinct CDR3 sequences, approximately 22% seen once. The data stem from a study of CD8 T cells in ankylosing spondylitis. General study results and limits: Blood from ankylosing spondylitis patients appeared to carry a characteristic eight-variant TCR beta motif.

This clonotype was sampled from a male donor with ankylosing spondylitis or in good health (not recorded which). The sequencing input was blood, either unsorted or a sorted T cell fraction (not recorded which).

The CDR3 DNA sequence: TGTGCCAGCGGTCCTGGTCAGCCCCAGCATTTT. Amino acids: CASGPGQPQHF. The chain links TRBV12-3 or TRBV12-4 to TRBJ1-5, with D unclear. There are 11 residues in the CDR3. V lost 8 bases and J 6 bases, leaving 8 bases between the germline ends.